The rows below give T cell receptor beta chains drawn from one sample of a study of blood T cells in healthy people across ages. In TCRdb, the 5' RACE reads were re-called with MiXCR into one record per CDR3 protein. The repertoire includes 790,000 or so distinct CDR3 sequences, roughly 46% of them detected once, and 15% to 20% sits in the top ten. The sequencing input was blood. These receptors were taken from a man older than 75 in good health. CDR3s include the opening cysteine and the closing phenylalanine or tryptophan. The order of the fields is V gene, J gene, D gene, clone size, CDR3 protein, CDR3 DNA. A D gene is named only where the DNA matches it firmly. A clone size is listed for some rows: how often the clone was seen (once, few, many), or a class if it is expanded.

TRBV11-2	TRBJ2-7	.	.	CASSLAAGTSSYEQYF	TGTGCCAGCAGCTTAGCTGCAGGGACAAGCTCCTACGAGCAGTACTTC
TRBV20-1	TRBJ2-1	TRBD1	few	CSAPGQDVQETQFF	TGCAGTGCACCGGGACAGGATGTTCAAGAGACCCAGTTCTTC
TRBV20-1	TRBJ2-3	.	.	CSAPDRVGTDTQYF	TGCAGTGCTCCGGACAGAGTGGGCACAGATACGCAGTATTTT
TRBV7-3	TRBJ2-1	TRBD2	many	CASSFSPGHPKYREGRGEQFF	TGTGCCAGCAGCTTTAGTCCAGGACACCCAAAGTATCGGGAGGGCCGGGGTGAGCAGTTCTTC
TRBV2	TRBJ2-5	TRBD2	.	CASSEALAGQETQYF	TGTGCCAGCAGTGAAGCCCTAGCGGGACAAGAGACCCAGTACTTC
TRBV3-1	TRBJ2-7	.	.	CASSLTGEWSEQYF	TGTGCCAGCAGCCTAACGGGGGAGTGGTCCGAGCAGTACTTC
TRBV7-3	TRBJ2-3	.	few	CASSSDRIQGDTQYF	TGTGCCAGCAGCTCTGACAGGATACAAGGAGATACGCAGTATTTT
TRBV15	TRBJ2-1	TRBD2	few	CATSGLAGGASYNEQFF	TGTGCCACCAGCGGACTAGCGGGGGGGGCCTCCTACAATGAGCAGTTCTTC
TRBV5-1	TRBJ2-1	TRBD1	.	CASSLSTNGGQGLFF	TGCGCCAGCAGCTTGAGCACGAACGGGGGACAGGGTCTGTTCTTC
TRBV20-1	TRBJ1-2	.	.	CSARPARDGIYGYTF	TGCAGTGCTAGACCAGCACGCGACGGGATCTATGGCTACACCTTC
TRBV14	TRBJ2-1	TRBD1	many	CASSQTTGGNEQFF	TGTGCCAGCAGCCAGACGACAGGGGGCAATGAGCAGTTCTTC
TRBV14	TRBJ2-5	.	few	CASSQPEGQIQETQYF	TGTGCCAGCAGCCAACCGGAGGGACAGATCCAAGAGACCCAGTACTTC
TRBV12-3/TRBV12-4	TRBJ1-1	TRBD1	.	CASTLTGGWTEAFF	TGTGCCAGCACCCTAACAGGGGGGTGGACTGAAGCTTTCTTT
TRBV7-9	TRBJ2-3	TRBD1	.	CASSPSGQGAWGDTQYF	TGTGCCAGCAGCCCGTCGGGACAGGGGGCTTGGGGAGATACGCAGTATTTT
TRBV28	TRBJ1-1	.	.	CASRPSGKGDTEAFF	TGTGCCAGCAGACCTAGCGGTAAGGGGGACACTGAAGCTTTCTTT
TRBV14	TRBJ2-7	TRBD2	.	CASSHYRDYFSYNEQYF	TGTGCCAGCAGCCATTACCGGGACTACTTCTCCTACAATGAGCAGTACTTC
TRBV7-2	TRBJ2-1	.	few	CASTTLASLNNEQFF	TGTGCCAGCACCACCCTAGCGTCACTGAACAATGAGCAGTTCTTC
TRBV5-1	TRBJ2-5	TRBD1	.	CASSLGAGQGARETQYF	TGCGCCAGCAGCTTGGGGGCTGGACAGGGGGCGCGGGAGACCCAGTACTTC
TRBV29-1	TRBJ1-2	TRBD1	once	CSVVLGTGQPYGYTF	TGCAGCGTTGTTTTGGGGACAGGCCAACCGTATGGCTACACCTTC
TRBV18	TRBJ2-1	TRBD2	.	CASSPPVGGKSSYNEQFF	TGTGCCAGCTCACCACCTGTCGGGGGGAAAAGCTCCTACAATGAGCAGTTCTTC
TRBV12-3/TRBV12-4	TRBJ2-1	.	.	CASIQGSSYNEQFF	TGTGCCAGCATTCAGGGTAGCTCCTACAATGAGCAGTTCTTC
TRBV20-1	TRBJ2-1	TRBD2	many	CSARDRLSGRAPEQFF	TGCAGTGCTAGAGATCGGTTGAGCGGGAGGGCCCCTGAGCAGTTCTTC
TRBV20-1	TRBJ2-6	TRBD1	once	CSAKRQGAPGANVLTF	TGCAGTGCTAAACGACAGGGGGCCCCTGGGGCCAACGTCCTGACTTTC
TRBV9	TRBJ2-2	.	.	CASSVGVTLSTGELFF	TGTGCCAGCAGCGTAGGAGTGACTCTATCCACCGGGGAGCTGTTTTTT
TRBV20-1	TRBJ2-5	.	.	CSALLGYQETQYF	TGCAGTGCCCTCCTCGGATACCAAGAGACCCAGTACTTC
TRBV10-3	TRBJ2-3	.	.	CAISERGPSTDTQYF	TGTGCCATCAGTGAGCGGGGGCCTAGCACAGATACGCAGTATTTT
TRBV24-1	TRBJ2-3	.	many	CATSQTGSTDTQYF	TGTGCCACCAGTCAAACAGGGAGCACAGATACGCAGTATTTT
TRBV29-1	TRBJ2-1	.	.	CSVAAVDEQFF	TGCAGCGTTGCGGCTGTGGATGAGCAGTTCTTC
TRBV9	TRBJ2-5	.	once	CASSPNSPQETQYF	TGTGCCAGCAGCCCCAACAGTCCTCAAGAGACCCAGTACTTC
TRBV7-2	TRBJ2-4	.	once	CASSLDRELKWDIQYF	TGTGCCAGCAGCTTGGACCGGGAGCTAAAATGGGACATTCAGTACTTC
TRBV4-1	TRBJ1-4	.	once	CTSSQGLPPVGKLFF	TGCACCAGCAGCCAAGGCCTCCCCCCAGTAGGAAAACTGTTTTTT
TRBV20-1	TRBJ1-6	TRBD1	.	CSAIGTAASTDSPLHF	TGCAGTGCTATAGGGACAGCTGCGTCCACGGACTCACCCCTCCACTTT
TRBV11-2	TRBJ2-5	.	.	CASSLGGNRVEETQYF	TGTGCCAGCAGCTTGGGGGGAAACAGGGTCGAGGAGACCCAGTACTTC
TRBV29-1	TRBJ2-5	TRBD1	.	CSVVQGDQETQYF	TGCAGCGTGGTACAGGGGGACCAAGAGACCCAGTACTTC
TRBV20-1	TRBJ2-7	.	.	CSASSPTISYEQYF	TGCAGTGCTAGCAGTCCGACAATCTCCTACGAGCAGTACTTC
TRBV11-1	TRBJ2-1	.	.	CASSTGTPFNEQFF	TGTGCCAGCAGCACCGGGACACCATTCAATGAGCAGTTCTTC
TRBV6-2/TRBV6-3	TRBJ1-5	.	.	CASSYAHRDQPQHF	TGTGCCAGCAGTTACGCCCACAGAGATCAGCCCCAGCATTTT